This T cell receptor (beta chain) came from a study of CD8 T cells in ankylosing spondylitis. Whole-study findings and limits: Reports say disease-linked clones showed up significantly more in matched ankylosing spondylitis synovial fluid.

Note on this clonotype: No antigen is known for it.

TCRdb re-called the 5' RACE reads through MiXCR, storing one row per CDR3 protein. The sample lists 300,000 to 400,000 distinct CDR3 sequences; 11% were seen once. With 0 bases removed from V and 5 bases from J, the gap between germline ends came to 14 bases. CDR1 and CDR2 from the germline V gene are SGHRS and YFSETQ. There are 16 residues in the CDR3. Source material: blood, either unsorted or a sorted T cell fraction (not recorded which). This TCR derives from a female donor with ankylosing spondylitis or in good health (not recorded which). The chain employs TRBV5-1 and TRBJ2-2; D possibly matches TRBD1 or TRBD2 (6 bases each). The CDR3 DNA reads TGCGCCAGCAGCTTGGGTCGGGGGCTAGCTACCGGGGAGCTGTTTTTT. This translates into CASSLGRGLATGELFF.